This TCR beta chain was identified during a study of sequential checkpoint blockade in melanoma. For the study at large: Randomization was 1:1 between first-line nivolumab→ipilimumab and ipilimumab→nivolumab.

Noted treatment: randomized to nivolumab then ipilimumab (arm A) or the reverse (arm B). No patient had prior DNA-damaging chemotherapy. Sorted cells were live CD3+CD8+, lacking CD19 and CD56, from PBMCs. Germline V lookup: CDR1 MGHRA, CDR2 YSYEKL. The CDR3 totals 13 residues. The ends were cut back, 4 bases at V and 7 bases at J, with 13 bases in the middle. TCRdb keeps only in-frame clones here, not all; method: immunoSEQ multiplex PCR. The data hold 5,000 or so clones, with about 79% observed a single time. J is TRBJ1-1 and V is TRBV4-1; D ambiguous. This TCR was sampled from a human patient with melanoma. Some clones in this sample may be carry-over from other donors' samples. Sequences were derived from CD8+ T cells sorted from blood (inferred from file names), sampled from a patient given nivolumab and ipilimumab in sequence. The CDR3 DNA reads TGCGCCAGCAGCCCCGGGATTTATCGTGAAGCTTTCTTT. This codes for CASSPGIYREAFF.